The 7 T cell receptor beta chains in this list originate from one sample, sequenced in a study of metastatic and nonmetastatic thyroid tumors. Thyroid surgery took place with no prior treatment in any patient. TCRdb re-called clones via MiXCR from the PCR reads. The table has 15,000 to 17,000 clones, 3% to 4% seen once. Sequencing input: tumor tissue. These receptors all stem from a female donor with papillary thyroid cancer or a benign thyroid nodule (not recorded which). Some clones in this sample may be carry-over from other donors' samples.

CDR3 sequence reads: CASIRNRQGAYEQYF. For the CDR3, the DNA is TGTGCCAGCATTAGAAACAGACAGGGGGCCTACGAGCAGTACTTC. The chain carries TRBV6-2 or TRBV6-3 and TRBJ2-7; the match to TRBD1 covers 9 bases. CDR1 is MNHEY and CDR2 is SVGEGT in the germline V gene. This CDR3 has 15 residues. The V segment lost 7 bases and the J segment 2 bases; nucleotides outside the gene matches: 9.

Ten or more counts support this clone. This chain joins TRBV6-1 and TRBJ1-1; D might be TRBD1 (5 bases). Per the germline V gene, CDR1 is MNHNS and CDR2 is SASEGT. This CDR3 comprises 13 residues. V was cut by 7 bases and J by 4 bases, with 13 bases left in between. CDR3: CASTLFRATEAFF. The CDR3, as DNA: TGTGCCAGCACCCTGTTCAGGGCCACTGAAGCTTTCTTT.

In DNA, the CDR3 is TGTGCCAGCACCGACCCGACTTCACCCGACACAGATACGCAGTATTTT. As protein: CASTDPTSPDTDTQYF. This rearrangement joins TRBV6-1 to TRBJ2-3; the D is unclear. This CDR3 comprises 16 residues. Trimming removed 7 bases from V and 2 bases from J, with 19 bases in between. Per germline, CDR1 MNHNS and CDR2 SASEGT.

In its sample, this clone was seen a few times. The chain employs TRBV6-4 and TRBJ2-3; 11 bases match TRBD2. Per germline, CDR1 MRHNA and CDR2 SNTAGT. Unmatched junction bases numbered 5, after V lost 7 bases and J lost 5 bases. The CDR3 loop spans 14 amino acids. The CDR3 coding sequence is TGTGCCAGCACATCCGGGACTAGCGGAGATACGCAGTATTTT. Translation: CASTSGTSGDTQYF.

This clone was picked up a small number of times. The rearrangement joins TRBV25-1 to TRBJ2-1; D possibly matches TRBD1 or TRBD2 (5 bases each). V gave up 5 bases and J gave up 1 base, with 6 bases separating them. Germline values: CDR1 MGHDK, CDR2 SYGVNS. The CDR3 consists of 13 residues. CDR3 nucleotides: TGTGCCAGCAGTTGGGGGTCCTACAATGAGCAGTTCTTC. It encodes CASSWGSYNEQFF.

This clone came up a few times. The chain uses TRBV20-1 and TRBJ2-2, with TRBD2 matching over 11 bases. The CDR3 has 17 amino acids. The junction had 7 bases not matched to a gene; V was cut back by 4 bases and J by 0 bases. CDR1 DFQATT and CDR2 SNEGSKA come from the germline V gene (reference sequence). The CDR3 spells CSATPGTSGANTGELFF. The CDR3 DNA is TGCAGTGCTACCCCTGGGACTAGCGGAGCGAACACCGGGGAGCTGTTTTTT.

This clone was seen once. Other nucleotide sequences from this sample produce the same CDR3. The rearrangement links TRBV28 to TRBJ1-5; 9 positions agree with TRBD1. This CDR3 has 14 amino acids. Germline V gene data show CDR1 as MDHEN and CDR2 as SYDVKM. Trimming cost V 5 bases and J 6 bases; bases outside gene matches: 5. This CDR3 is CASSPGQGSQPQHF. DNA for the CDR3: TGTGCCAGCAGTCCCGGACAGGGGAGTCAGCCCCAGCATTTT.